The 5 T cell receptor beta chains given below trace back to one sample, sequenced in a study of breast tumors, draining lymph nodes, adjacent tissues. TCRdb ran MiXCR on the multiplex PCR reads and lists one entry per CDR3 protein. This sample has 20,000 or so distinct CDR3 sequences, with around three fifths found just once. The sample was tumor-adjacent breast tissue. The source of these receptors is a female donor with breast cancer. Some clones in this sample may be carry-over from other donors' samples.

CDR3 in amino acids: CASGRTATGELFF. The CDR3 bases are TGTGCCAGCGGCAGGACAGCCACCGGGGAGCTGTTTTTT. The chain recombines TRBV7-3 with TRBJ2-2, with D tentatively TRBD1 (6 bases). Germline-derived CDR1 and CDR2 are SGHTA and FQGTGA. CDR3 length: 13 amino acids. The V and J ends lost 8 bases and 4 bases respectively, with 11 bases between them.

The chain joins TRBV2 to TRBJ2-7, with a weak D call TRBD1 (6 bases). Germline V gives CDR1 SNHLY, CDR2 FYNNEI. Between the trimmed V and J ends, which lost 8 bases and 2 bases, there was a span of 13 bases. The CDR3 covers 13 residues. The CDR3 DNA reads TGTGCCAGCGCCCCGGGACAAGCCTACGAGCAGTACTTC. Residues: CASAPGQAYEQYF.

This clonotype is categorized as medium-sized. CDR3 amino acids: CASSFGTGSSNYGYTF. The CDR3 DNA sequence: TGTGCCAGCAGCTTTGGGACAGGGTCATCTAACTATGGCTACACCTTC. The V and J genes are TRBV5-6 and TRBJ1-2; TRBD1 agrees at 9 bases. The germline V gene encodes CDR1 SGHDT and CDR2 YYEEEE. The CDR3 covers 16 residues. Trimming cost V 2 bases and J 0 bases; bases outside gene matches: 5.

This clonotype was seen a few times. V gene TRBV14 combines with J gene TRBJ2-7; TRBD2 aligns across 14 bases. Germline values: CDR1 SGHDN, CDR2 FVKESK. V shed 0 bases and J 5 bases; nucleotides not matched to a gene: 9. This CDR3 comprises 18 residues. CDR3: CASSQDLRLAGGGNEQYF. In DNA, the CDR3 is TGTGCCAGCAGCCAAGATCTTAGACTAGCGGGGGGGGGGAACGAGCAGTACTTC.

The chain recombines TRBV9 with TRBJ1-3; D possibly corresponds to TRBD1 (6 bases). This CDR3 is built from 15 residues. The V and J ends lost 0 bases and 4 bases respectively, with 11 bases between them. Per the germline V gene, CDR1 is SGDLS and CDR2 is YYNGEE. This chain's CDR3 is CASSVDRARGNTIYF. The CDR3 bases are TGTGCCAGCAGCGTAGACAGGGCTAGGGGAAACACCATATATTTT. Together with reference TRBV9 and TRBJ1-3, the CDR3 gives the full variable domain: DSGVTQTPKHLITATGQRVTLRCSPRSGDLSVYWYQQSLDQGLQFLIQYYNGEERAKGNILERFSAQQFPDLHSELNLSSLELGDSALYFCASSVDRARGNTIYFGEGSWLTVV.